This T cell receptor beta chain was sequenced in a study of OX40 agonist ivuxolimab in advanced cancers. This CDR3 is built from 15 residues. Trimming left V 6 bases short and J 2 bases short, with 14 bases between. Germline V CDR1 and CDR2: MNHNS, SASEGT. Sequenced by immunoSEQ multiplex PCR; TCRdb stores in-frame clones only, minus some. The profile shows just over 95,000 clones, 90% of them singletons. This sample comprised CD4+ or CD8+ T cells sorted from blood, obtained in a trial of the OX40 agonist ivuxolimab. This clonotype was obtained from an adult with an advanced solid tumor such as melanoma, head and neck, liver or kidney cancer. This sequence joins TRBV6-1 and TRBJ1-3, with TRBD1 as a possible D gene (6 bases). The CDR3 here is CASRIDRRTGNTIYF. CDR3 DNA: TGTGCCAGCAGGATTGACAGGAGGACTGGAAACACCATATATTTT.